This T cell receptor (beta chain) was identified in a study of blood T cells in healthy people across ages. Turning to the study itself: Template switching captured about one barcoded beta molecule per two T cells. Findings of the study overall: Naive CD4+ cell counts and diversity both ran higher in long-lived than in aged donors.

Primers used in a second PCR of roughly 6 to 11 cycles were a sample-barcoded 5' primer and a J-beta primer mix. TCRdb recomputed calls from the 5' RACE reads with MiXCR, one row per CDR3 protein. The sample includes hundreds of thousands of distinct CDR3 sequences, around 42% of them seen just once. As to this clonotype: No antigen is known for it.

Germline CDR1 LGHDT, CDR2 YNNKEL (reference sequence). Deletions cut 5 bases from V and 5 bases from J, with 21 bases between. The CDR3 covers 17 residues. Per sample, a minimum of 6.5 million PBMCs were isolated. The origin of this receptor is a man aged 60-69 years in good health. The sample was blood. This rearrangement joins TRBV3-1 to TRBJ2-2; perhaps TRBD2 as D (5 bases). The CDR3 nucleotides read TGTGCCAGCAGCGTAGTAGGCGGGCGGACGGGGACCGGGGAGCTGTTTTTT. Amino acid sequence: CASSVVGGRTGTGELFF.